This T cell receptor beta chain was observed in a study of blood T cell repertoires in COVID-19. Study details: Samples taken during acute and convalescent COVID-19 were collected in the United States, Italy and Spain. Sources were T cells, B-cell-depleted T cells, or PBMCs; the material itself was cDNA or gDNA.

Study processing details: Reference gene primer amplification gave estimated nucleated cell counts. Data came from immunoSEQ multiplex PCR; TCRdb stores just in-frame clones and leaves some out. From that table come the V and J calls and clone size; the DNA was used to work out D and trimming. The table includes approximately 300,000 clones, roughly 91% detected once. Germline trimming cut 4 bases from V and 7 bases from J; bases unmatched to any gene: 4. The CDR3 loop spans 13 amino acids. The V gene's germline CDR1 is KGHSH and CDR2 LQKENI. The sequence derives from a man aged 45-60 years with active or convalescent COVID-19. The rearrangement uses TRBV18 and TRBJ2-1, with 7 positions matching TRBD1. Sequencing was done on a sample of peripheral blood. The CDR3 sequence is CASSRQGGNEQFF. Here the CDR3 DNA reads TGTGCCAGCTCACGACAGGGCGGGAATGAGCAGTTCTTC.